These T cell receptor beta chains were read from a single sample in a study of cytomegalovirus exposure and HLA in healthy donors. The data were produced by immunoSEQ multiplex PCR, yet TCRdb's version contains in-frame clones alone and is incomplete. Seen here are 70,000 to 100,000 clones, around 84% observed once, and the top ten hold around 2%. The sample consisted of PBMCs. The source is a man aged 18-30 years in good health and CMV-seronegative. Each CDR3 is given with its conserved first and last residue. A D gene is named only where the DNA matches it firmly. Some rows have no size entry. The others give once, few or many, or a class for an expanded clone.

d_call | j_call | clone_size | v_call | cdr3_aa | cdr3_nt
TRBD2 | TRBJ2-2 | - | TRBV9 | CASSGLKGTSGGAGDTGELFF | TGTGCCAGCAGCGGATTAAAAGGGACTAGCGGGGGGGCTGGGGACACCGGGGAGCTGTTTTTT
- | TRBJ1-5 | - | TRBV5-6 | CASSSRSGVGQPQHF | TGTGCCAGCAGCTCCCGATCAGGGGTGGGTCAGCCCCAGCATTTT
- | TRBJ2-1 | - | TRBV5-1 | CASSRIGGARGDEQFF | TGCGCCAGCAGCCGCATAGGCGGGGCGAGAGGCGATGAGCAGTTCTTC
- | TRBJ2-5 | - | TRBV10-1 | CASSESGGGETQYF | TGCGCCAGCAGTGAGTCAGGGGGGGGAGAGACCCAGTACTTC
TRBD1 | TRBJ2-7 | - | TRBV27 | CASSPGTGGINEQYF | TGTGCCAGCAGTCCCGGGACAGGGGGCATAAACGAGCAGTACTTC
- | TRBJ2-7 | once | TRBV21-1 | CASSKEAGTGGGEQYF | TGTGCCAGCAGCAAAGAGGCCGGGACAGGGGGCGGTGAGCAGTACTTC
- | TRBJ1-1 | few | TRBV27 | CASSSPTTGFAEAFF | TGTGCCAGCAGTTCACCAACTACAGGGTTTGCTGAAGCTTTCTTT
- | TRBJ1-3 | - | TRBV5-1 | CASSILSGNTIYF | TGCGCCAGCAGCATCCTCTCTGGAAACACCATATATTTT
- | TRBJ1-6 | - | TRBV5-1 | CASSLARSRSDSPLHF | TGCGCCAGCAGCTTGGCTCGGTCTAGGAGTGATTCACCCCTCCACTTT
TRBD1 | TRBJ1-3 | - | TRBV4-2 | CASSHTGTEGLTIYF | TGTGCCAGCAGCCATACGGGGACAGAGGGACTCACCATATATTTT
- | TRBJ2-1 | - | TRBV11-2 | CASGGSSYNEQFF | TGTGCCAGTGGGGGGAGCTCCTACAATGAGCAGTTCTTC
- | TRBJ2-3 | - | TRBV7-2 | CASSFPGLTDTQYF | TGTGCCAGCAGCTTCCCAGGGCTCACAGATACGCAGTATTTT
- | TRBJ1-5 | few | TRBV29-1 | CSERQREDQPQHF | TGCAGCGAGCGACAGAGGGAGGATCAGCCCCAGCATTTT
- | TRBJ1-1 | - | TRBV5-6 | CASSLPSNTEAFF | TGTGCCAGCAGCTTACCCAGTAACACTGAAGCTTTCTTT
- | TRBJ1-1 | - | TRBV2 | CASRWGRNTEAFF | TGTGCCAGCCGCTGGGGGCGGAACACTGAAGCTTTCTTC
- | TRBJ2-5 | - | TRBV19 | CASSTGVMLQTQYF | TGTGCCAGTAGTACGGGGGTCATGTTACAGACCCAGTACTTC
- | TRBJ2-5 | - | TRBV9 | CASSGHSGGETQYF | TGTGCCAGCAGCGGACACTCAGGGGGGGAGACCCAGTACTTC
TRBD1 | TRBJ1-5 | - | TRBV6-5 | CASSRDRGSNQPQHF | TGTGCCAGCAGCCGAGACAGGGGGAGCAATCAGCCCCAGCATTTT
- | TRBJ1-1 | - | TRBV19 | CASSMGRGTEAFF | TGTGCCAGTAGTATGGGGAGGGGCACTGAAGCTTTCTTT
TRBD1 | TRBJ1-2 | - | TRBV6-5 | CASSRTGGTGYTF | TGTGCCAGCAGTCGGACAGGGGGCACTGGCTACACCTTC